This TCR beta chain came from a study of T-cell reconstitution after alpha-beta-depleted transplantation in children. Study-level results: About two months after transplant, alpha-beta T cells reportedly came from several hundred expanded graft clones. Elevated TCRbeta diversity at day 60 was traced, in some patients, to surviving recipient T cells and thymic progenitors. Among T cells one year after transplant, newly produced cells accounted for most counts and diversity.

CDR3 length: 14 amino acids. V lost 8 bases and J lost 7; bases outside the gene matches: 8. Germline loops: CDR1 ENHRY, CDR2 SYGVKD. Construction of the TCRbeta library involved unique molecular identifiers. TCRdb called the PCR reads again in MiXCR, with one record for every CDR3 protein. The profile covers under 850,000 distinct CDR3 sequences, with around 13% appearing a single time and around 0.79% taken by the ten largest. About this clonotype itself: Its antigen is still unknown.

This chain joins TRBV10-3 and TRBJ2-1; 10 nucleotides agree with TRBD1. The origin of this receptor is a girl aged 2 to 10 with congenital amegakaryocytic thrombocytopenia, due to receive a stem cell transplant. This specimen consisted of PBMCs, obtained before TCRalphabeta/CD19-depleted stem cell transplant. CDR3 loop: CAIGRDRGGNEQFF. The CDR3 nucleotides are TGTGCCATCGGCCGGGACAGGGGAGGGAATGAGCAGTTCTTC.